Listed below are T cell receptor beta chains from one sample, sequenced in a study of radiation and T cells in renal cell carcinoma. The protocol was immunoSEQ multiplex PCR, while the TCRdb copy is restricted to in-frame clones and leaves out a portion. Of some 46,000 clones listed, nearly 85% are singletons. The specimen comprised blood, sampled from a patient whose treatment included radiotherapy and nephrectomy. Receptor source: a woman between 70 and 85 years old with renal cell carcinoma. The CDR3 runs from the conserved cysteine through the conserved F or W. D genes are given only for firm matches. Rows give clone size only sometimes, using once, few, many, or a class for an expanded clone.

j_call	clone_size	d_call	v_call	cdr3_nt	cdr3_aa
TRBJ1-1	-	-	TRBV7-9	TGTGCCAGCAGCTTAGCGTGGGGACTTAACACTGAAGCTTTCTTT	CASSLAWGLNTEAFF
TRBJ1-1	-	-	TRBV5-1	TGCGCCAGCAGCATGGGTTCAGGCACTGAAGCTTTCTTT	CASSMGSGTEAFF
TRBJ2-7	-	-	TRBV6-5	TGTGCCAGCAGTTACGGCAGGCATAACGAGCAGTACTTC	CASSYGRHNEQYF
TRBJ2-2	-	-	TRBV5-1	TGCGCCAGCAGCGTGGGAATGGGGACCGGGGAGCTGTTTTTT	CASSVGMGTGELFF
TRBJ2-3	-	TRBD2	TRBV9	TGTGCCAGCAGCCCTCGGACTAGCGGGGGTGCAGATACGCAGTATTTT	CASSPRTSGGADTQYF
TRBJ1-5	-	TRBD1	TRBV19	TGTGCCGCAGGACAGGCCCTCAATCAGCCCCAGCATTTT	CAAGQALNQPQHF
TRBJ2-7	once	TRBD1	TRBV27	TGTGCCAGCAGTTGGACAGGGGGCTCATACGAGCAGTACTTC	CASSWTGGSYEQYF
TRBJ1-1	-	-	TRBV18	TGTGCCAGCTCACCCGGGGTTGAAGCTTTCTTT	CASSPGVEAFF
TRBJ2-1	once	-	TRBV29-1	TGCAGCGTTTCTCCAAGGGCGGGGTACAATGAGCAGTTCTTC	CSVSPRAGYNEQFF
TRBJ2-7	-	-	TRBV19	TGTGCCAGTAGTATATCTGGGTTCGAGGAGCAGTACTTC	CASSISGFEEQYF
TRBJ2-7	-	-	TRBV27	TGTGCCAGCAGTTTCGGGCTCGGGTACGAGCAGTACTTC	CASSFGLGYEQYF
TRBJ2-2	-	TRBD1	TRBV13	TGTGCCAGCAGCTTACTGCTCATAGGGGGCCCGAACACCGGGGAGCTGTTTTTT	CASSLLLIGGPNTGELFF